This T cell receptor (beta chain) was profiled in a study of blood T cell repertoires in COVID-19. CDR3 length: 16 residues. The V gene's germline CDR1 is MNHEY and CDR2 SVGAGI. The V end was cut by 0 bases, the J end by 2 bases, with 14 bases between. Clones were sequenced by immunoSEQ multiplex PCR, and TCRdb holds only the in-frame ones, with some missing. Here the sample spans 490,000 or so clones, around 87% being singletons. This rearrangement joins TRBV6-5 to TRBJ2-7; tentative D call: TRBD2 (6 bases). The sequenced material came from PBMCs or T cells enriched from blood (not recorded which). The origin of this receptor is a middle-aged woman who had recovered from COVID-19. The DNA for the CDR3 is TGTGCCAGCAGTTACTCTTTTCGGGGGACCACCTACGAGCAGTACTTC. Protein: CASSYSFRGTTYEQYF.